The 5 T cell receptor beta chains given below trace back to one sample, sequenced in a study of blood T cell repertoires in COVID-19. Method: immunoSEQ multiplex PCR; TCRdb's copy keeps in-frame clones and lacks some. Of roughly 200,000 clones in the sample, over 75% were seen once. Sequencing was done on a sample of peripheral blood. The receptors were sampled from a man aged 50-59 years with acute or convalescent COVID-19.

The chain couples TRBV7-2 to TRBJ2-2; maybe TRBD2 (7 bases). The CDR3 length is 14 residues. V gave up 6 bases and J gave up 1 base, with 9 bases separating them. Germline V gives CDR1 SGHTA, CDR2 FQGNSA. CDR3 in DNA: TGTGCCAGCAGAGGGGGGGTGAACACCGGGGAGCTGTTTTTT. It codes for CASRGGVNTGELFF.

The chain links TRBV28 to TRBJ2-3; 8 bases agree with TRBD2. This CDR3 region has 18 residues. V was clipped by 6 bases and J by 8 bases; unmatched bases: 22. Germline-derived CDR1 and CDR2 are MDHEN and SYDVKM. The CDR3 loop is CASRAGGAPGRRSGTQYF. The CDR3 region has the DNA TGTGCCAGCAGAGCCGGGGGGGCCCCGGGTCGAAGGTCTGGTACGCAGTATTTT.

The chain carries TRBV6-5 and TRBJ2-5, with TRBD2 as a possible D gene (6 bases). V dropped 0 bases and J dropped 2 bases, with 10 bases sitting between them. CDR1 is MNHEY, CDR2 SVGAGI, per germline. The CDR3 covers 15 residues. DNA of the CDR3: TGTGCCAGCAGTTACTCTCGGCGGGGACAAGAGACCCAGTACTTC. Its protein is CASSYSRRGQETQYF.

The rearrangement uses TRBV30 and TRBJ1-2; the D gene is possibly TRBD1 (5 bases). The germline V and J ends were trimmed by 2 bases and 1 base, with 8 bases remaining between them. Germline V gives CDR1 GTSNPN, CDR2 SVGIG (reference sequence). This CDR3 has 13 residues. The CDR3 DNA follows: TGTGCCTGGAGTCCGGGGGGTAACTATGGCTACACCTTC. Translated, it gives CAWSPGGNYGYTF. Looking up the rest from reference TRBV30 and TRBJ1-2 gives the full variable domain: SQTIHQWPATLVQPVGSPLSLECTVEGTSNPNLYWYRQAAGRGLQLLFYSVGIGQISSEVPQNLSASRPQDRQFILSSKKLLLSDSGFYLCAWSPGGNYGYTFGSGTRLTVV.

This clone was picked up one time. The chain links TRBV4-1 to TRBJ1-2, with D unresolved. Between the trimmed V and J ends, which lost 2 bases and 4 bases, there was a span of 8 bases. This CDR3 comprises 13 residues. CDR1 is MGHRA, CDR2 YSYEKL, per germline. CDR3 coding DNA: TGCGCCAGCAGCCAACCCTTGTCCTATGGCTACACCTTC. Its protein product is CASSQPLSYGYTF.